The 19 T cell receptor beta chains presented below share a single source sample, sequenced in a study of blood T cell repertoires in COVID-19 (dated by TCRdb to the early 2020s). The library relied on the immunoSEQ multiplex PCR assay. This immuneACCESS table, as held by TCRdb, lists in-frame sequences with V and J called but not all clones. Of the missing ones, under half trace to an unresolved V gene in checked studies; the others have no known cause. The sample includes about 260,000 clones, with 70% to 90% observed a single time. The ten largest make up 4.6% of the sample. Material for sequencing was peripheral blood. These receptors originate from a man in his 60s who had recovered from COVID-19.

The genes are TRBV11-2 and TRBJ2-7; TRBD2 might be the D (5 bases). Germline lookup yields CDR1 SGHAT and CDR2 FQNNGV. V lost 1 base to trimming and J lost 2 bases, with 15 bases between them. The CDR3 is 16 residues long. CDR3 sequence (DNA): TGTGCCAGCAGCTTAGGAGTCCGGGATCTGGCCTACGAGCAGTACTTC. It encodes CASSLGVRDLAYEQYF.

This chain uses TRBV6-6 with TRBJ2-7, with TRBD1 as a possible D gene (5 bases). The ends were cut back, 6 bases at V and 3 bases at J, with 9 bases in the middle. CDR1 and CDR2 from the germline V gene are MNHNY and SVGAGI (reference sequence). The CDR3 sequence is 12 residues long. CDR3 loop: CASSRVIYEQYF. The CDR3 DNA is TGTGCCAGCAGCAGGGTGATCTACGAGCAGTACTTC.

There are a few counts of this clone. The chain employs TRBV7-8 and TRBJ1-3; D perhaps matches TRBD1 (6 bases). V was trimmed by 3 bases and J by 1 base, leaving 10 bases between them. CDR1 is SGHVS and CDR2 is FQNEAQ in the germline V gene. The CDR3 totals 15 residues. The CDR3 DNA sequence: TGTGCCAGCAGCTTGGAGGGGGGGTCTGGAAACACCATATATTTT. Encoded protein: CASSLEGGSGNTIYF.

Remarks on this clone: Other nucleotide sequences in the sample specify the same CDR3. The V and J genes are TRBV5-1 and TRBJ2-5; 7 bases map to TRBD1. V shed 1 base and J 5 bases; nucleotides not matched to a gene: 5. CDR1 is SGHRS, CDR2 YFSETQ, per germline. There are 14 residues in the CDR3. Here the CDR3 DNA reads TGCGCCAGCAGCTTGCGACAGGGCGGGGAGACCCAGTACTTC. This sequence encodes CASSLRQGGETQYF.

The V call is TRBV28, the J call TRBJ1-2; D possibly corresponds to TRBD1 (6 bases). Trimming left V 1 base short and J 5 bases short, with 14 bases between. This CDR3 is built from 15 residues. Germline loops: CDR1 MDHEN, CDR2 SYDVKM. CDR3 protein: CASSLLEGVGYGYTF. Here the CDR3 DNA reads TGTGCCAGCAGTTTATTAGAGGGGGTAGGGTATGGCTACACCTTC.

V gene TRBV5-1 combines with J gene TRBJ2-7, with 10 positions matching TRBD1. The junction had 8 bases not matched to a gene; V was cut back by 4 bases and J by 4 bases. The CDR3 totals 15 residues. From germline, CDR1 is SGHRS and CDR2 YFSETQ. In DNA form, the CDR3 reads TGCGCCAGCAGCCCCGACAGGGGGCGCGTGTACGAGCAGTACTTC. This codes for CASSPDRGRVYEQYF.

As for this clone: A junction boundary mismatches the germline segment, possibly from a read error. The rearrangement uses TRBV7-2 and TRBJ2-6, with TRBD2 matching 11 bases. The CDR3 extends over 17 amino acids. Germline CDR1 is SGHTA and CDR2 is FQGNSA. CDR3 sequence (DNA): TGTGCCAGCAGCCTAGCGGGGGGTACCTCTGGGGCCAACGTCCTGACTTTC. This gives the protein CASSLAGGTSGANVLTF.

The chain joins TRBV18 to TRBJ2-3, with 8 bases aligning to TRBD2. Germline assignment: CDR1 KGHSH and CDR2 LQKENI. This CDR3 spans 16 amino acids. V shed 5 bases and J 0 bases; nucleotides not matched to a gene: 7. In DNA form, the CDR3 reads TGTGCCAGCTCATCCCGTAGCGGGACTAGCACAGATACGCAGTATTTT. Amino acid sequence: CASSSRSGTSTDTQYF.

The chain couples TRBV9 to TRBJ2-7; 7 bases are shared with TRBD2. This CDR3 has 13 amino acids. Losses at the gene ends were 0 bases for V and 4 bases for J; bases not matched to a gene: 1. The germline CDR1 and CDR2 sequences are SGDLS and YYNGEE. This CDR3 reads CASSVGEGYEQYF. Written as DNA, the CDR3 is TGTGCCAGCAGCGTAGGGGAGGGGTACGAGCAGTACTTC.

The chain recombines TRBV5-1 with TRBJ1-1, with 8 bases aligning to TRBD1. J lost 1 base, V lost 1 base, and 6 bases had no gene match. The CDR3 runs 16 residues. Germline CDR1 reads SGHRS; CDR2 reads YFSETQ. CDR3 in amino acids: CASSLPSGTGNTEAFF. CDR3 in DNA: TGCGCCAGCAGCTTGCCCTCCGGGACAGGGAACACTGAAGCTTTCTTT.

The chain joins TRBV10-2 to TRBJ2-7, with 8 positions matching TRBD2. Trimming cost V 2 bases and J 0 bases; bases outside gene matches: 6. CDR3 length: 16 residues. CDR1 and CDR2 (germline): WSHSY, SAAADI. The CDR3: CASSETQRGSSYEQYF. As DNA, the CDR3 is TGCGCCAGCAGTGAGACTCAGCGGGGGAGCTCCTACGAGCAGTACTTC.

This CDR3 reads CASSQEEGAPKLVLFPKDEQFF. The CDR3 DNA reads TGCGCCAGCAGCCAAGAAGAAGGGGCCCCAAAGCTTGTATTGTTCCCCAAGGATGAGCAGTTCTTC. The chain employs TRBV4-1 and TRBJ2-1; possibly TRBD1 for D (5 bases). The germline CDR1 and CDR2 sequences are MGHRA and YSYEKL. CDR3 length: 22 amino acids. Trimming shortened V by 0 bases and J by 8 bases, and 35 bases separated the two germline ends.

The chain is built from TRBV6-5 and TRBJ1-3, with a possible D match to TRBD1 (5 bases). The length of the CDR3 is 14 residues. CDR1 MNHEY and CDR2 SVGAGI come from the germline V gene. V was clipped by 6 bases and J by 1 base, with 10 bases between them. The CDR3 nucleotides are TGTGCCAGCAGCCGACAGACTTCTGGAAACACCATATATTTT. This encodes CASSRQTSGNTIYF.

The J gene is TRBJ2-1, the V gene TRBV5-6, with 8 bases aligning to TRBD1. Germline V gene lookup returns CDR1 SGHDT and CDR2 YYEEEE. Losses at the gene ends were 2 bases for V and 3 bases for J; bases not matched to a gene: 4. The length of the CDR3 is 15 residues. In nucleotides, the CDR3 is TGTGCCAGCAGCTTTCCCGACAGGGGCTACAATGAGCAGTTCTTC. This encodes CASSFPDRGYNEQFF.

This clone has just one count. The chain recombines TRBV19 with TRBJ1-5, with 7 bases identical to TRBD1. This CDR3 contains 15 residues. The ends lost 6 bases at V and 1 base at J; junction bases unmatched: 6. Germline assignment: CDR1 LNHDA and CDR2 SQIVND (reference sequence). The chain's CDR3 is CASSVSDRSNQPQHF. Written as DNA, the CDR3 is TGTGCCAGTAGCGTATCGGACAGGAGCAATCAGCCCCAGCATTTT.

V gene TRBV19 combines with J gene TRBJ1-5; no firm D call. Germline assignment: CDR1 LNHDA and CDR2 SQIVND (reference sequence). V was cut by 5 bases and J by 1 base, with 6 bases left in between. This CDR3 is built from 13 residues. CDR3 sequence: CASSFESNQPQHF. In DNA form, the CDR3 reads TGTGCCAGTAGTTTTGAGAGCAATCAGCCCCAGCATTTT. Variable domain in full (rest from reference TRBV19 and TRBJ1-5): DGGITQSPKYLFRKEGQNVTLSCEQNLNHDAMYWYRQDPGQGLRLIYYSQIVNDFQKGDIAEGYSVSREKKESFPLTVTSAQKNPTAFYLCASSFESNQPQHFGDGTRLSIL.

V is TRBV29-1 and J is TRBJ2-2; TRBD2 is a possible D gene (6 bases). The CDR3 consists of 13 residues. Deletions cut 7 bases from V and 0 bases from J, with 9 bases between. Germline-derived CDR1 and CDR2 are SQVTM and ANQGSEA. The DNA of the CDR3 is TGCAGCGCCGGGACTTCGAACACCGGGGAGCTGTTTTTT. It encodes CSAGTSNTGELFF.

The rearrangement links TRBV20-1 to TRBJ2-3; 7 positions agree with TRBD2. Unmatched junction bases numbered 8, after V lost 3 bases and J lost 5 bases. The CDR3 has 14 residues. Germline-derived CDR1 and CDR2 are DFQATT and SNEGSKA (reference sequence). The CDR3 nucleotides read TGCAGTGCTAGTTGGCTAGCGGACTTAGATACGCAGTATTTT. It translates to CSASWLADLDTQYF.

This clone was recorded once. The chain employs TRBV2 and TRBJ1-2; D not certain. The CDR3 contains 14 residues. V lost 1 base, J lost 2 bases, and 8 bases lay in between. The germline gives CDR1 SNHLY, CDR2 FYNNEI. The CDR3 DNA reads as TGTGCCAGCAGTGAAGGGACTCGGAACTATGGCTACACCTTC. It specifies CASSEGTRNYGYTF.